The 2 T cell receptor beta chains in this list originate from one sample, sequenced in a study of early T cells in non-severe SARS-CoV-2 infection. TCRdb passed the 5' RACE reads through MiXCR, listing each CDR3 protein once. This table has some 54,000 distinct CDR3 sequences, approximately 11% appearing once. The sample was whole blood. Receptors originate from an adult who was a healthcare worker with PCR-confirmed SARS-CoV-2 infection or an uninfected control (not recorded which).

Ten or more counts support this clonotype. The rearrangement links TRBV19 to TRBJ2-2; 8 bases line up with TRBD2. V was clipped by 7 bases and J by 1 base; unmatched bases: 2. The CDR3 runs 14 residues. CDR1 LNHDA and CDR2 SQIVND come from the germline V gene (reference sequence). The DNA for the CDR3 is TGTGCCAGTATTACTAGCGGGAACACCGGGGAGCTGTTTTTT. Encoded protein: CASITSGNTGELFF.

This clonotype was observed many times. The chain uses TRBV4-1 and TRBJ2-5, with a tentative D call TRBD2 (5 bases). The V end was cut by 1 base, the J end by 5 bases, with 14 bases between. The CDR3 sequence is 15 residues long. Germline V gene sequence: CDR1 MGHRA, CDR2 YSYEKL. The CDR3: CASSQVLASDETQYF. For the CDR3, the DNA is TGCGCCAGCAGCCAAGTTCTAGCCTCGGATGAGACCCAGTACTTC.